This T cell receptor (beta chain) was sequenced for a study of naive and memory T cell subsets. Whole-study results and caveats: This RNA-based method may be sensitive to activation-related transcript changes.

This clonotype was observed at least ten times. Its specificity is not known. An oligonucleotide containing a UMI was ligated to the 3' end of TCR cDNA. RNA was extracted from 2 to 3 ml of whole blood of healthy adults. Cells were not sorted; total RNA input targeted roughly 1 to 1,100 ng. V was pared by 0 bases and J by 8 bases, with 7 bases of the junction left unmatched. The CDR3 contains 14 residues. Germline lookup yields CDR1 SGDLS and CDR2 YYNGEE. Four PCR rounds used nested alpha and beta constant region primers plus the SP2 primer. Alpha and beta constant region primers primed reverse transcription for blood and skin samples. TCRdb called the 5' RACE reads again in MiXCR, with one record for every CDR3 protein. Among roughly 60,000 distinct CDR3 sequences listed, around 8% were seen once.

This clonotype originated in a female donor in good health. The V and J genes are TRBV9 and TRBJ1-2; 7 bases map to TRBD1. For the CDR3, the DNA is TGTGCCAGCAGCGTAGCTGAGACAGGGACCGGCTACACCTTC. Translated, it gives CASSVAETGTGYTF. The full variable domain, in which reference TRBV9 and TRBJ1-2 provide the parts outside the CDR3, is DSGVTQTPKHLITATGQRVTLRCSPRSGDLSVYWYQQSLDQGLQFLIQYYNGEERAKGNILERFSAQQFPDLHSELNLSSLELGDSALYFCASSVAETGTGYTFGSGTRLTVV.